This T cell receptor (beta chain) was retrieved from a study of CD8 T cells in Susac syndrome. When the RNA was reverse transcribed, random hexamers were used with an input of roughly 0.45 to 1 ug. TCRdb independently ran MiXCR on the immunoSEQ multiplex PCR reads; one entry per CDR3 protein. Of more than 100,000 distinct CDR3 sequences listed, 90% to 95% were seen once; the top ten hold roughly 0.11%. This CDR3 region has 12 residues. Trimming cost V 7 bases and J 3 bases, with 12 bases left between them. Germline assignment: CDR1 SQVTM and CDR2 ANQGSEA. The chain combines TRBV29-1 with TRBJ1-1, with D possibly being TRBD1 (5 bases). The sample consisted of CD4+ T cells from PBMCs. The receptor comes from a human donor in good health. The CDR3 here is CSAGHRDTEAFF. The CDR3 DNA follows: TGCAGCGCCGGACATCGGGACACTGAAGCTTTCTTT.